A selection of T cell receptor beta chains follows, all from one sample in a study of regulatory T cells in long-lasting Graves disease. TCRdb recomputed calls from the multiplex PCR reads with MiXCR, one row per CDR3 protein. The sample shows around 450,000 distinct CDR3 sequences, about 22% of them seen only once. Sequences were derived from peripheral blood mononuclear cells (PBMCs), sampled when the disease was refractory, from a patient treated with antithyroid drugs. The receptors come from a female donor with Graves disease. The CDR3 runs from the conserved cysteine through the conserved F or W. D genes are given only for firm matches. Size is stated for part of the rows, as once, few or many counts, or as a class when the clone is expanded.

J gene,clone size,D gene,V gene,CDR3 DNA,CDR3 protein
TRBJ2-5,many,.,TRBV7-7,TGTGCTAGCAGCCCAGACCACCAAGAGACCCAGTACTTC,CASSPDHQETQYF
TRBJ1-1,few,.,TRBV30,TGTGCCTGGAGTGGGGGGGCGGGGGGCACTGAAGCTTTCTTT,CAWSGGAGGTEAFF
TRBJ2-5,many,TRBD2,TRBV7-6,TGTGCCAGCAGCTGGACTAGCGGGAGATCGGATGAGACCCAGTACTTC,CASSWTSGRSDETQYF
TRBJ1-5,.,.,TRBV6-2/TRBV6-3,TGTGCCAGCAGTCCTGAAGGGGGTGGTCAGCCCCAGCATTTT,CASSPEGGGQPQHF
TRBJ1-2,many,TRBD1,TRBV28,TGTGCCAGCAGTTTCCGGGACAGATATGGCTACACCTTC,CASSFRDRYGYTF
TRBJ1-2,many,.,TRBV15,TGTGCCACCAGCAGAGATCCGGGATATGGCTACACCTTC,CATSRDPGYGYTF
TRBJ2-3,.,.,TRBV7-7,TGTGCTAGCAGCTTAGTCCCAGACACAGATACGCAGTATTTT,CASSLVPDTDTQYF
TRBJ2-7,many,.,TRBV19,TGTGCCAGTAGTATAGTGTTTCCACCCGGGACCGAGCAGTACTTC,CASSIVFPPGTEQYF
TRBJ1-1,.,.,TRBV4-1,TGCGCCAGCAGTGCTGAGGGGATGAACACTGAAGCTTTCTTT,CASSAEGMNTEAFF
TRBJ2-2,many,.,TRBV7-9,TGTGCCAGCAGGTCAAAACTAGTGAACACCGGGGAGCTGTTTTTT,CASRSKLVNTGELFF
TRBJ1-3,many,TRBD1,TRBV2,TGTGCCAGCAGTTACAGGGGCACTGAAAACACCATATATTTT,CASSYRGTENTIYF
TRBJ2-7,many,.,TRBV7-9,TGTGCCAGCAGCTTAGGTAGGAATCCCTACGAGCAGTACTTC,CASSLGRNPYEQYF
TRBJ1-1,many,TRBD1,TRBV28,TGTGCCAGCAGTTTCCTTAACGACAGGGGGCCAGCATTT,CASSFLNDRGPAF
TRBJ2-3,.,TRBD1,TRBV9,TGTGCCAGCAGCGTAGGGACAGGGCGAGATACGCAGTATTTT,CASSVGTGRDTQYF
TRBJ2-7,.,.,TRBV12-5,TGTGCTAGTGATCGAAGTATCGCGGGCCACGAGCAGTACTTC,CASDRSIAGHEQYF
TRBJ2-7,.,.,TRBV13,TGTGCCAGCAGCTTAGCGGCAGCCAACTCCTACGAGCAGTACTTC,CASSLAAANSYEQYF
TRBJ1-4,.,.,TRBV19,TGTGCCAGTAAAAATGGGAATGAAAAACTGTTTTTT,CASKNGNEKLFF
TRBJ2-7,many,.,TRBV30,TGTGCCTGGACGTCCGGGACCTACGAGCAGTACTTC,CAWTSGTYEQYF
TRBJ1-5,.,.,TRBV4-1,TGCGCCAGCAGCCAAGATCCCCGGGGTCCTGGACCCCAGCATTTT,CASSQDPRGPGPQHF
TRBJ1-2,once,.,TRBV4-1,TGCGCCAGCAGCCAAGAAGGCCAGAACTATGGCTACACCTTC,CASSQEGQNYGYTF